This T cell receptor (beta chain) was captured by sequencing in a study of cytomegalovirus exposure and HLA in healthy donors listed by TCRdb under 2017. In the study overall: According to a later analysis, the 120 or so validation repertoires were produced on the same platform as the roughly 600 repertoires of the first cohort. The study combined high-throughput TCR immunosequencing, statistical association of individual TCRs with disease status, and machine learning to predict cytomegalovirus infection status. A separate validation cohort of 100 to 150 different subjects was used in addition to the roughly 670-subject first cohort. The study aimed to test whether signatures of past pathogen exposure could be identified by cataloging public T cell receptors. The research as a whole found: All 120 or so repertoires were used to score co-occurrence in the validation cohort in a later analysis, because that analysis had no HLA typing for the cohort. A few of the identified cytomegalovirus-associated TCR beta chains were confirmed in vitro to be specific for cytomegalovirus antigens. The authors suggested that the approach could potentially be generalized to other disease states and immunological phenotypes. Subsequent analysis determined that TCRs grouped into clusters in the first cohort also showed a tendency toward co-occurrence across the 130 or so validation repertoires, and approximately 94% of cluster scores exceeded 0. Cytomegalovirus status was reported to be diagnosed by the classifier with high specificity and sensitivity in both the original and validation cohorts. Across donors, most TCR sequences were observed very rarely, whereas some public TCRs were present in many individuals. A total of some 180 TCR beta chains were listed by the study as associated with cytomegalovirus.

Libraries were built with the immunoSEQ multiplex PCR assay. From the authors' description of their analysis: A statistical classification framework was built for diagnosing cytomegalovirus status from the catalog of TCR beta chain sequences. TCRdb stores this immuneACCESS table with in-frame sequences only. Part of the clones is absent; in the studies checked, under half of the shortfall reflects unresolved V genes, and no reason is known for the rest. For V, J and clone size, that table is used; D and trimming come from the DNA. The sample data list some 90,000 clones, and roughly 87% of these were observed just once. Roughly 3.7% of the sample rests with the top ten. Trimming takes 6 bases from V and 5 bases from J, and the germline ends sit 19 bases apart. The germline V gene encodes CDR1 MDHEN and CDR2 SYDVKM. From cysteine to phenylalanine, the CDR3 is 15 amino acids long. Solely the CDR3 DNA is kept, with 45 bases framed from the first base.

Donors formed part of the validation cohort, which comprised over a hundred subjects and was distinct from the first cohort of 550 to 850 subjects. In regard to this clone: Its cognate antigen has yet to be identified. There are no base qualities to consult, and no much larger clone falls within one base.

The chain employs TRBV28 and TRBJ1-2; tentative D gene TRBD1, with 6 bases matching. The receptor comes from a woman aged 25 to 39 in good health and CMV-seronegative. Input material: PBMCs. In nucleotides, the sequence is TGTGCCAGCAGCCCCCCGTACAGGGACCTTTATGGCTACACCTTC. Translated, this is CASSPPYRDLYGYTF.